This TCR beta chain stems from a study of blood T cell repertoires in COVID-19. Looking at the study overall: Samples came from the United States, Italy and Spain, spanning acute and convalescent COVID-19.

Germline V gives CDR1 SGHNT, CDR2 YYREEE (reference sequence). The germline V and J ends were trimmed by 1 base and 7 bases, with 6 bases remaining between them. The CDR3 has 12 residues. In the original processing: For nucleated cells, counts were estimated from reference gene primer amplification. TCRdb keeps only in-frame clones here, not all; method: immunoSEQ multiplex PCR. The D gene and trimming were derived from the DNA, and the V and J assignments and clone size from that table. The data contain just over 95,000 clones, over 70% of them singletons. This chain uses TRBV5-4 with TRBJ2-1; D uncertain. Sequences were obtained from peripheral blood. The sequence was obtained from a man aged 55 to 69 with acute or convalescent COVID-19. CDR3 coding DNA: TGTGCCAGCAGCTTGATGAGTAATGAGCAGTTCTTC. This translates into CASSLMSNEQFF.